This T cell receptor beta chain originates from a study of T-cell reconstitution after alpha-beta-depleted transplantation in children. With 5 bases removed from V and 1 base from J, the gap between germline ends came to 11 bases. The CDR3 sequence is 14 residues long. A library of TCRbeta sequences, prepared with unique molecular identifiers, was generated. Each CDR3 protein is one row after TCRdb ran MiXCR on the PCR reads. This sample has fewer than 750,000 distinct CDR3 sequences, with 27% found just once. Comment on this clonotype: Its cognate antigen is unknown.

Study-level results: Surviving recipient T cells and thymic progenitors underlay high day-60 TCRbeta diversity in some patients. Counts and diversity of T cells one year after transplant came mostly from newly produced T cells.

V and J are TRBV12-3 or TRBV12-4 and TRBJ1-1; D is possibly TRBD1 (6 bases). The sequence was collected from a boy younger than two with Wiskott-Aldrich syndrome, due to receive a stem cell transplant. Here the sequenced sample was PBMCs, taken before TCRalphabeta/CD19-depleted stem cell transplant. The CDR3: CASSRKGGNTEAFF. CDR3 sequence (DNA): TGTGCCAGCAGTCGTAAGGGGGGGAACACTGAAGCTTTCTTT.